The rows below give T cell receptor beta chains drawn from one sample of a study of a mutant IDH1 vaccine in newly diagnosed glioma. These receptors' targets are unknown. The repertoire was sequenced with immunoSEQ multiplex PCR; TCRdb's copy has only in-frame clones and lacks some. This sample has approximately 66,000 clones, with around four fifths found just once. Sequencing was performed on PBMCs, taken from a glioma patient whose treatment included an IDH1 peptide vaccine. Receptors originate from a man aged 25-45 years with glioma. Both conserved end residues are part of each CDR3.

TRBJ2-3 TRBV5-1 CASSSIRGGLGSTDTQYF
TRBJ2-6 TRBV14 CASSIWTGANVLTF
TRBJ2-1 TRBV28 CASSRNEQFF
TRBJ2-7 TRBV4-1 CASSLNGGTNEQYF
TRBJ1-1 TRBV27 CASSLSGYFQLLNTEAFF
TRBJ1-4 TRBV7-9 CASSSGTLATNEKLFF
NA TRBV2 CASSDDSTGSYEQYF
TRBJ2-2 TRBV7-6 CASSTPSNTGELFF
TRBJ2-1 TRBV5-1 CASSLVGTGGLSYNEQFF
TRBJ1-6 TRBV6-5 CASRPGVYNSPLHF
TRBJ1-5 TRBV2 CASRQTGYSNQPQHF
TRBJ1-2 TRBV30 CAWRDNYGYTF
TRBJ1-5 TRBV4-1 CASSQEGGGQGDQPQHF
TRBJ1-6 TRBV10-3 CAISGTGQSGSPLHF
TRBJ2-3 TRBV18 CASTSTGTSGTTDTQYF
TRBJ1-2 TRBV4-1 CASDRVPGQGYGYTF
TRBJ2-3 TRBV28 CASSFGGTDTQYF
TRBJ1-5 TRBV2 CASSSWTGRGQPQHF
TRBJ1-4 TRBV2 CASSSRTGWEVKLFF
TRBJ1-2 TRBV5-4 CASSLSGDGEDGYTF
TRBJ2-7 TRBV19 CASSPTGGADEQYF
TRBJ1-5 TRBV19 CASRSNPLQPQHF
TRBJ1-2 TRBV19 CASSIRFGISEPGHATYGYTF
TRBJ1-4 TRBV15 CATSRAVHRVGKLFF
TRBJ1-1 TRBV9 CASSPRLRGVAFF
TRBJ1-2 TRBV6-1 CASLTGANYGYTF
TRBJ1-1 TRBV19 CASSIGDRLNTEAFF
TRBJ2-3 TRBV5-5 CASSIYTDTQYF
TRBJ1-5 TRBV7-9 CASSSLGGKQPQHF
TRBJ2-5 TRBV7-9 CASSLPQGYQETQYF
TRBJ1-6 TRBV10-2 CASSESPPPAGGFSSYNSPLHF
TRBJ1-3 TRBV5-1 CASSRWEVSSGNTIYF
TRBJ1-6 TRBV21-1 CASSKESEGPGTDNSPLHF
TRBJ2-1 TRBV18 CASSPPGNYNEQFF
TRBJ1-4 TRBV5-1 CASSSTATNEKLFF
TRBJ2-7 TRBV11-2 CASSLVGHEQYF
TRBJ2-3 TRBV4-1 CASSPREVGGVIYF
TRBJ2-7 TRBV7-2 CASSFGQTYPYEQYF
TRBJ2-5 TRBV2 CASTSGGLGGETQYF
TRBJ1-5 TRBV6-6 CASSYSLAQRNQPQHF
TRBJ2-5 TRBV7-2 CASSPWALAKETQYF
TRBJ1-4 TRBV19 CASSGRNEKLFF
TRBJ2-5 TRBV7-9 CASSLGASGGSQETQYF
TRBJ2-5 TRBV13 CASSPLWGQETQYF
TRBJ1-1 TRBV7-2 CASSLPRQGEGAMNTEAFF
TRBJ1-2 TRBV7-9 CASSLGNYGYTF
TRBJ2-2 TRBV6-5 CASSSHFVGNTGELFF
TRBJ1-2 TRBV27 CASSLSIWDRGQGYTF
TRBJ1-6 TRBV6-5 CASSYTAGGSSPLHF
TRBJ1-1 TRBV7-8 CASSLGLLTEAFF
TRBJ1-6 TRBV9 CASSVGMGGPNNSPLHF
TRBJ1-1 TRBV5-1 CASSLEDRARGAFF
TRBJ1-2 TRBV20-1 CSARRQRGYTF
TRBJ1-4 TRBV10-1 CASSDPGAGEKLFF
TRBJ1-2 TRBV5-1 CASSLGTALGYGYTF
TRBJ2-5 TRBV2 CASRTGLAGVKTQYF
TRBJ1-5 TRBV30 CAWGKDSNQPQHF